Below, 3 T cell receptor beta chains from the same sample are listed, as sequenced in a study of T cell changes during pregnancy in multiple sclerosis. Repertoires were generated with immunoSEQ multiplex PCR, while TCRdb's copy carries only in-frame clones and drops some. Of more than 40,000 clones in the sample, around nine tenths were seen once. The input for sequencing was CD8+ T cells from peripheral blood mononuclear cells, taken in the third trimester of pregnancy. These receptors came from a female donor with multiple sclerosis, enrolled in a pregnancy study.

The chain links TRBV9 to TRBJ2-2, with D hard to call. Germline V lookup: CDR1 SGDLS, CDR2 YYNGEE. Between the trimmed V and J ends, which lost 4 bases and 4 bases, there was a span of 5 bases. The CDR3 is 12 residues long. This chain's CDR3 is CASSPGTGELFF. CDR3 nucleotide sequence: TGTGCCAGCAGCCCAGGCACCGGGGAGCTGTTTTTT.

The J gene is TRBJ2-1, the V gene TRBV25-1, with TRBD1 as a possible D gene (5 bases). Germline assignment: CDR1 MGHDK and CDR2 SYGVNS. V was trimmed by 5 bases and J by 10 bases, leaving 9 bases between them. The CDR3 loop spans 11 amino acids. The CDR3 here is CASSRSGEQFF. The CDR3 DNA reads as TGTGCCAGCAGTAGGTCAGGGGAGCAGTTCTTC.

The chain employs TRBV6-5 and TRBJ2-7; D unresolved. The CDR3 contains 14 residues. Per the germline V gene, CDR1 is MNHEY and CDR2 is SVGAGI. V was pared by 0 bases and J by 7 bases, with 13 bases between. The CDR3 nucleotides are TGTGCCAGCAGTTACTCGTCGAGTGAAGAGGAGCAGTACTTC. Translating gives CASSYSSSEEEQYF.